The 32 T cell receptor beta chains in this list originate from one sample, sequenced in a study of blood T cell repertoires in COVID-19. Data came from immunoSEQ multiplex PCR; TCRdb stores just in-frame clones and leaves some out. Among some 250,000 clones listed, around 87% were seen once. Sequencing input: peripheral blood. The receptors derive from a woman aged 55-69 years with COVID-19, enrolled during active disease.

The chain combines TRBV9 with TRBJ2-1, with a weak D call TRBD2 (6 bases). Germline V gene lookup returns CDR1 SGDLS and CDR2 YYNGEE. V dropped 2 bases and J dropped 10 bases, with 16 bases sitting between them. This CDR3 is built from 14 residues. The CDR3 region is CASSVSTGAPEQFF. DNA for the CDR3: TGTGCCAGCAGCGTCTCGACGGGAGCCCCCGAGCAGTTCTTC.

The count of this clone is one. CDR3 sequence: CSVEGRRNTGELFF. The DNA for the CDR3 is TGCAGCGTTGAAGGCCGGAGGAACACCGGGGAGCTGTTTTTT. The chain uses TRBV29-1 and TRBJ2-2; D gene ambiguous. The V gene's germline CDR1 is SQVTM and CDR2 ANQGSEA. The CDR3 runs 14 residues. V was clipped by 1 base and J by 1 base, with 7 bases between them.

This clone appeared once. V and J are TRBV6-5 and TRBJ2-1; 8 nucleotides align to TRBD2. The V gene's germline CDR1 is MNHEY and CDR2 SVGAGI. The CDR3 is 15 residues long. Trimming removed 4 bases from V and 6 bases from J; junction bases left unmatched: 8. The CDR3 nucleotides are TGTGCCAGCAGTTTAGGACGCGGGGGGTTCAATGAGCAGTTCTTC. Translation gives CASSLGRGGFNEQFF.

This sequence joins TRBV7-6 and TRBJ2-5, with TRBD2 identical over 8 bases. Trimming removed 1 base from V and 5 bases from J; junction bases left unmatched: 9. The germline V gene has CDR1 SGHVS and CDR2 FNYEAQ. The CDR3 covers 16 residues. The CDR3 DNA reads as TGTGCCAGCAGCTTAGAGTACGGGAGGGCCTGGGAGACCCAGTACTTC. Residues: CASSLEYGRAWETQYF.

The CDR3 here is CASSLTGGKSTEAFF. For the CDR3, the DNA is TGTGCCAGCAGCTTAACAGGGGGCAAGAGCACTGAAGCTTTCTTT. V and J are TRBV7-3 and TRBJ1-1; 7 bases line up with TRBD1. V lost 0 bases to trimming and J lost 4 bases; unmatched junction nucleotides: 5. The V gene's germline CDR1 is SGHTA and CDR2 FQGTGA. The CDR3 runs 15 residues.

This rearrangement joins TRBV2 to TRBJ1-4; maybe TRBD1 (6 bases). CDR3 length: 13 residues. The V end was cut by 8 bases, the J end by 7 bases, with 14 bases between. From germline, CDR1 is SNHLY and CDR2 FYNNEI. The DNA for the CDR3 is TGTGCCAGCGGCCGAGGGGGTGGTGAAAAACTGTTTTTT. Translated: CASGRGGGEKLFF.

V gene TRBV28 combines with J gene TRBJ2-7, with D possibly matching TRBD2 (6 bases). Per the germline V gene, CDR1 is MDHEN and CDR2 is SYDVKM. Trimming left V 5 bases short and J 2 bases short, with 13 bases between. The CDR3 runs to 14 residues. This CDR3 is CASSPSGGTYEQYF. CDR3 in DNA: TGTGCCAGCAGTCCATCCGGGGGAACCTACGAGCAGTACTTC.

The DNA for the CDR3 is TGCAGCGTTGAGGCCCCGGGTCAGCCCCAGCATTTT. Protein product: CSVEAPGQPQHF. This chain uses TRBV29-1 with TRBJ1-5, with unresolved D. The CDR3 sequence is 12 residues long. V lost 3 bases and J lost 6, with 9 bases in between. Germline CDR1 SQVTM, CDR2 ANQGSEA.

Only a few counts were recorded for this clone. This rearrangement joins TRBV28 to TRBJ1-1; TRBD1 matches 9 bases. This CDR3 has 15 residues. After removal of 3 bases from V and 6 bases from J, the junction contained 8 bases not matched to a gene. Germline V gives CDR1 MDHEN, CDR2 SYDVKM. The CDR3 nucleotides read TGTGCCAGCAGTTTGATTGGGACAGGGAGGGCTGAAGCTTTCTTT. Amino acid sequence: CASSLIGTGRAEAFF.

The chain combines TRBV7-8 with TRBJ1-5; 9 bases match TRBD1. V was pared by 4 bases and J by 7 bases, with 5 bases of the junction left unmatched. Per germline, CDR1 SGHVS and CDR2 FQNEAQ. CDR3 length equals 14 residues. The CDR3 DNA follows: TGTGCCAGCAGCTCCGGGACAGGGTACCAGCCCCAGCATTTT. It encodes CASSSGTGYQPQHF.

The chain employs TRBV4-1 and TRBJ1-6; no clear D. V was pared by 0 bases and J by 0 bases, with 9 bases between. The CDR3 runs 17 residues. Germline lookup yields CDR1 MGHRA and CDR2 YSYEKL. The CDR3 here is CASSQDLRGSYNSPLHF. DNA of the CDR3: TGCGCCAGCAGCCAAGATCTCCGAGGCTCCTATAATTCACCCCTCCACTTT.

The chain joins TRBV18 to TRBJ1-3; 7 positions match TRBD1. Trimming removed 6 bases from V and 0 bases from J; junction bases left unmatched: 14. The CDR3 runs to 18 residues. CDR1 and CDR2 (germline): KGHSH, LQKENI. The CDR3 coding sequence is TGTGCCAGCTCCCCAATCCGACAGGGCCCGAGCTCTGGAAACACCATATATTTT. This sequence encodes CASSPIRQGPSSGNTIYF.

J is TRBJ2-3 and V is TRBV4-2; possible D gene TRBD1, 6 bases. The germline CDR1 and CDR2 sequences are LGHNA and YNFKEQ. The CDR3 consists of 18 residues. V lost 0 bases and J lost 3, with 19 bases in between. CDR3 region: CASSQDMAGEGLTDTQYF. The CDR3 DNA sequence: TGTGCCAGCAGCCAAGATATGGCAGGGGAAGGTTTAACAGATACGCAGTATTTT.

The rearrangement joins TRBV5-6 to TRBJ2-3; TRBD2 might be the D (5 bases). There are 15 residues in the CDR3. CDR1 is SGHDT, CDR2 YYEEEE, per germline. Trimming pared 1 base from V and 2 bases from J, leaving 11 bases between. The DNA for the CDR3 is TGTGCCAGCAGCTTGCGGGGTATGTCCACAGATACGCAGTATTTT. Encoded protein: CASSLRGMSTDTQYF. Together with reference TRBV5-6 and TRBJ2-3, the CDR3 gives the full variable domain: DAGVTQSPTHLIKTRGQQVTLRCSPKSGHDTVSWYQQALGQGPQFIFQYYEEEERQRGNFPDRFSGHQFPNYSSELNVNALLLGDSALYLCASSLRGMSTDTQYFGPGTRLTVL.

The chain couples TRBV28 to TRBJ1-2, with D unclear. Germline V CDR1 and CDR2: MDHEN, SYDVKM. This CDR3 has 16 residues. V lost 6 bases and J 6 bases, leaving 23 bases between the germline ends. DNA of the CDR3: TGTGCCAGCAGAAAAACCCCGGGCGGGGTGGGCCATGGCTACACCTTC. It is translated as CASRKTPGGVGHGYTF.

Here the CDR3 DNA reads TGTGCCAGCAGCTTAACTAGCGGGTCTTGGGAGACCCAGTACTTC. Its protein product is CASSLTSGSWETQYF. This sequence joins TRBV7-2 and TRBJ2-5, with 9 positions matching TRBD2. V shed 2 bases and J 5 bases; nucleotides not matched to a gene: 6. In germline, CDR1 is SGHTA, CDR2 FQGNSA. This CDR3 has 15 residues. The whole variable domain, filled in from reference TRBV7-2 and TRBJ2-5, reads GAGVSQSPSNKVTEKGKDVELRCDPISGHTALYWYRQSLGQGLEFLIYFQGNSAPDKSGLPSDRFSAERTGGSVSTLTIQRTQQEDSAVYLCASSLTSGSWETQYFGPGTRLLVL.

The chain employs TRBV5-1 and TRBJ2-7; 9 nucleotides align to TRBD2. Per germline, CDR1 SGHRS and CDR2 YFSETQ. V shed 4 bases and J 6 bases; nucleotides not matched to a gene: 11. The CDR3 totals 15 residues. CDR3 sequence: CASSTALAGISEQYF. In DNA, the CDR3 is TGCGCCAGCAGCACCGCCCTAGCGGGAATATCCGAGCAGTACTTC.

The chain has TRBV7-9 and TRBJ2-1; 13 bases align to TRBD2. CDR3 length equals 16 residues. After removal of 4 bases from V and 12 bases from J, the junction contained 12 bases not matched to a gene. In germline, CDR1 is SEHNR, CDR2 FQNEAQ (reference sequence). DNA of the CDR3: TGTGCCAGCAGCTCAACCGGACTAGCGGGAGAGGGTGGGCAGTTCTTC. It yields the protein CASSSTGLAGEGGQFF.

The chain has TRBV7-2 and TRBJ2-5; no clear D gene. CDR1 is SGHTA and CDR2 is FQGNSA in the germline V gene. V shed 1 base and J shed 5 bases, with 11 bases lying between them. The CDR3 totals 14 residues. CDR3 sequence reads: CASSLDGRLETQYF. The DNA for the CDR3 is TGTGCCAGCAGCTTAGATGGGCGATTGGAGACCCAGTACTTC.

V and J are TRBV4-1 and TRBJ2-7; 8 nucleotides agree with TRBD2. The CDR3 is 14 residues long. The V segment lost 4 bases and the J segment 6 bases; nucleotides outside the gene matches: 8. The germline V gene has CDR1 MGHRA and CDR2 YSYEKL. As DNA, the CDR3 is TGCGCCAGCAGCCCCTCCCTGGCGGGAGGCGAGCAGTACTTC. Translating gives CASSPSLAGGEQYF.

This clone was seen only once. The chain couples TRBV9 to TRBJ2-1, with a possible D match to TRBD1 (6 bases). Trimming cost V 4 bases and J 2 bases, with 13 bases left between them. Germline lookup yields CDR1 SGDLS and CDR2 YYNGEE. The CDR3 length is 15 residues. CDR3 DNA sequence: TGTGCCAGCAGCTCAGGGGTCCGTACCTACAATGAGCAGTTCTTC. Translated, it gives CASSSGVRTYNEQFF.

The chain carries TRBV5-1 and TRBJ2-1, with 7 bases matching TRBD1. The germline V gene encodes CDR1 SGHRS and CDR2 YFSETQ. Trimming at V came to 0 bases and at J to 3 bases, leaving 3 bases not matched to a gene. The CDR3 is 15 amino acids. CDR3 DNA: TGCGCCAGCAGCTTGGCGGGACAGAACTACAATGAGCAGTTCTTC. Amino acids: CASSLAGQNYNEQFF.

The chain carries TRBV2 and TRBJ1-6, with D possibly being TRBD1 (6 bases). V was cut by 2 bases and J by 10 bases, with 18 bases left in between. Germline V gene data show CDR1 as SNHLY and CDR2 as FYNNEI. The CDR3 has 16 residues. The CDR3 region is CASSEMGHQRVSPLHF. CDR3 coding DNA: TGTGCCAGCAGTGAAATGGGACACCAAAGGGTCTCACCCCTCCACTTT.

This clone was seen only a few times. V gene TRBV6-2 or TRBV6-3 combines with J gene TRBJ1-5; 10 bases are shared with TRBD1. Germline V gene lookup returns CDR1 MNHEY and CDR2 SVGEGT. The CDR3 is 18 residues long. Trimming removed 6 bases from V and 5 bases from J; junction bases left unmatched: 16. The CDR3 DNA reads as TGTGCCAGCAGCACCTGGACAGGGGGTATCCAATTTGATCAGCCCCAGCATTTT. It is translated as CASSTWTGGIQFDQPQHF.

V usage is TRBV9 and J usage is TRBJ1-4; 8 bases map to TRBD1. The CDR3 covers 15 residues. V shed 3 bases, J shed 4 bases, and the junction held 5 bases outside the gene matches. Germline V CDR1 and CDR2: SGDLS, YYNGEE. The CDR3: CASSAQTGVNEKLFF. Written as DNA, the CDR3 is TGTGCCAGCAGCGCCCAGACAGGGGTTAATGAAAAACTGTTTTTT.

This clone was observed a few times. This CDR3 is CASRALAGYYNEQFF. The CDR3 coding sequence is TGTGCCAGCAGGGCGCTAGCGGGATACTACAATGAGCAGTTCTTC. The rearrangement uses TRBV27 and TRBJ2-1, with 9 bases identical to TRBD2. CDR1 is MNHEY, CDR2 SMNVEV, per germline (reference sequence). V trimming: 6 bases; J trimming: 3 bases; junction bases outside the gene matches: 6. The CDR3 spans 15 residues.

The CDR3 reads CASSAGTGNQPQHF. CDR3 nucleotide sequence: TGTGCCAGCAGCGCCGGGACAGGCAATCAGCCCCAGCATTTT. This chain connects TRBV7-9 to TRBJ1-5, with 7 bases fitting TRBD1. Per germline, CDR1 SEHNR and CDR2 FQNEAQ (reference sequence). V was pared by 5 bases and J by 2 bases, with 3 bases of the junction left unmatched. CDR3 length equals 14 residues.

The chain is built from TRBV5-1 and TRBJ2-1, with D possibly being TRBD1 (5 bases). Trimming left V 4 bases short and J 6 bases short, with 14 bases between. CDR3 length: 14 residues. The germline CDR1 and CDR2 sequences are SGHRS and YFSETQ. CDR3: CASSPGWGFNEQFF. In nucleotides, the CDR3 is TGCGCCAGCAGCCCAGGATGGGGCTTCAATGAGCAGTTCTTC.

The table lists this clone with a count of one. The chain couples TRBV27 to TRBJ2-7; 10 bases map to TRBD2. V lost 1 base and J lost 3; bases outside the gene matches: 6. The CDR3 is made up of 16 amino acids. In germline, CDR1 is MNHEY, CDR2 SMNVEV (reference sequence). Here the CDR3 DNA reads TGTGCCAGCAGTTTATGGTCTAGCGGGAGTCTCTACGAGCAGTACTTC. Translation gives CASSLWSSGSLYEQYF.

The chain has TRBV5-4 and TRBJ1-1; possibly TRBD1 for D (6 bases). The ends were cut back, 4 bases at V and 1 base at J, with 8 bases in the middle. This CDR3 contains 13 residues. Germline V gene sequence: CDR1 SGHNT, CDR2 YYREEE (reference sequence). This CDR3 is CASSQDRNTEAFF. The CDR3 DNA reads TGTGCCAGCAGCCAGGACAGGAACACTGAAGCTTTCTTT. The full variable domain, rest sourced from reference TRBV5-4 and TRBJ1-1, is ETGVTQSPTHLIKTRGQQVTLRCSSQSGHNTVSWYQQALGQGPQFIFQYYREEENGRGNFPPRFSGLQFPNYSSELNVNALELDDSALYLCASSQDRNTEAFFGQGTRLTVV.

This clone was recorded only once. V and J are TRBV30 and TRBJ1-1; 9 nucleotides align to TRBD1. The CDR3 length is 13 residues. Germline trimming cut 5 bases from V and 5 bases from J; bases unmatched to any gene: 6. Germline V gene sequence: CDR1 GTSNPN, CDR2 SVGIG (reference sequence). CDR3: CAWALGTGTEAFF. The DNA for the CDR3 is TGTGCCTGGGCTCTTGGGACAGGGACTGAAGCTTTCTTT.

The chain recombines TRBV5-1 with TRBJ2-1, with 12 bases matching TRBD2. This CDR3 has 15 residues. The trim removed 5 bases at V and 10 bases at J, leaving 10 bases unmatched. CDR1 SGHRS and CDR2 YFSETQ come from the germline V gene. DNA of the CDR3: TGCGCCAGCAGTGAGCTAGCGGGAGGGCCTCAGGAGCAGTTCTTC. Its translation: CASSELAGGPQEQFF.